This is a list of T cell receptor beta chains from one sample in a study of blood T cell repertoires in COVID-19. Method: immunoSEQ multiplex PCR; TCRdb's copy keeps in-frame clones and lacks some. The table lists 150,000 to 200,000 clones, 75% to 90% of them singletons. Sequenced: peripheral blood. The receptors derive from a man between 60 and 70 years old with acute or convalescent COVID-19. CDR3s include the opening cysteine and the closing phenylalanine or tryptophan.

J,V,CDR3
TRBJ1-6,TRBV30,CAWRRQGNSPLHF
TRBJ2-5,TRBV2,CASSGPGLAGSLSNF
TRBJ2-1,TRBV6-2/TRBV6-3,CASSYEVASNEQFF
TRBJ1-2,TRBV9,CASSVGTQYGYTF
TRBJ2-6,TRBV9,CASSLTGGGANVLTF
TRBJ1-2,TRBV5-8,CASSPGGPQVGYTF
TRBJ2-7,TRBV7-2,CASSLIHDRGGGEQYF
TRBJ2-1,TRBV9,CASSVGLPSYNEQFF
TRBJ2-4,TRBV19,CASSIGGSTLAKNIQYF
TRBJ1-2,TRBV24-1,CATSDPTDRLIGYTF
TRBJ1-6,TRBV11-2,CASSLWQGAYNSPLHF
TRBJ1-4,TRBV12-3/TRBV12-4,CASSTEDRELFF
TRBJ2-7,TRBV12-3/TRBV12-4,CASRLGGVREQYF
TRBJ1-2,TRBV28,CASSSPGQGGKNYGYTF
TRBJ1-5,TRBV3-1/TRBV3-2,CASSPYDKTTGSRGNQPQHF
TRBJ1-1,TRBV7-3,CASSLTGQGFTEAFF
TRBJ2-1,TRBV3-1/TRBV3-2,CASSQVPTQSSGDYNEQFF
TRBJ1-2,TRBV30,CAWGRTDGGEGYTF
TRBJ2-5,TRBV11-2,CASSSTSGGVETQYF
TRBJ1-1,TRBV7-2,CASSQGSGGYTEAFF
TRBJ2-5,TRBV11-3,CASSWTGSSETQYF
TRBJ2-7,TRBV11-2,CASSLALQGADEQYF
TRBJ1-5,TRBV7-6,CASSLGSGSNQPQHF
TRBJ1-2,TRBV19,CASSIGQGAPYTF
TRBJ2-7,TRBV30,CAWSVQYEQYF
TRBJ2-7,TRBV10-3,CAIGSSFYEQYF